Below are 17 T cell receptor beta chains sequenced from a single sample in a study of blood T cell repertoires in COVID-19. TCRdb's copy holds only in-frame clones and misses some; the assay was immunoSEQ multiplex PCR. The profile shows 100,000 to 150,000 clones, approximately 90% of them singletons. The sequenced sample was peripheral blood. The origin of the receptors is a human donor in a cohort sampled during active COVID-19.

The chain employs TRBV6-5 and TRBJ1-2, with D possibly matching TRBD1 (5 bases). The V and J ends lost 0 bases and 4 bases respectively, with 12 bases between them. This CDR3 region has 15 residues. Per the germline V gene, CDR1 is MNHEY and CDR2 is SVGAGI. DNA of the CDR3: TGTGCCAGCAGTTACTCGTACAGGTTCGGCTATGGCTACACCTTC. It is translated as CASSYSYRFGYGYTF.

The chain has TRBV11-2 and TRBJ1-1, with a tentative D call TRBD1 (6 bases). The germline V gene encodes CDR1 SGHAT and CDR2 FQNNGV. The CDR3 sequence is 13 residues long. Trimming stripped 4 bases from V and 8 bases from J, with 14 bases between. CDR3 protein: CASSSRTATEAFF. Written as DNA, the CDR3 is TGTGCCAGCAGCTCCCGGACAGCTACCGAAGCTTTCTTT.

The rearrangement uses TRBV9 and TRBJ2-7; 9 bases map to TRBD2. Germline loops: CDR1 SGDLS, CDR2 YYNGEE. CDR3 length: 17 residues. The V gene end was trimmed by 4 bases and the J gene end by 0 bases; junction bases not matched to a gene: 11. CDR3 protein: CASSPRVAGASSYEQYF. Written as DNA, the CDR3 is TGTGCCAGCAGCCCGAGAGTAGCGGGAGCCAGCTCCTACGAGCAGTACTTC.

The rearrangement links TRBV10-3 to TRBJ2-3, with 8 bases that match TRBD1. Losses at the gene ends were 7 bases for V and 1 base for J; bases not matched to a gene: 1. CDR1 is ENHRY, CDR2 SYGVKD, per germline. The length of the CDR3 is 13 residues. CDR3 protein: CAIMGQGTDTQYF. Here the CDR3 DNA reads TGTGCCATCATGGGACAGGGCACAGATACGCAGTATTTT.

There are many counts of this clone. Other DNA sequences in the sample encode the same CDR3. The CDR3 nucleotides are TGTGCCTGGAGTGTCCCAACTAGCGGGGGGCCCGGGGAGCAGTTCTTC. It yields the protein CAWSVPTSGGPGEQFF. V usage is TRBV30 and J usage is TRBJ2-1, with TRBD2 identical over 12 bases. The CDR3 is 16 amino acids. CDR1 is GTSNPN, CDR2 SVGIG, per germline (reference sequence). V lost 0 bases to trimming and J lost 10 bases; unmatched junction nucleotides: 10.

V usage is TRBV27 and J usage is TRBJ2-1, with D tentatively TRBD1 (5 bases). The CDR3 has 14 residues. Germline CDR1 MNHEY, CDR2 SMNVEV (reference sequence). The V end was cut by 10 bases, the J end by 4 bases, with 17 bases between. In DNA, the CDR3 is TGTGCCACCAAGGGGCGTTCTGAGTACAATGAGCAGTTCTTC. Its protein product is CATKGRSEYNEQFF.

V usage is TRBV19 and J usage is TRBJ1-5; weak D call: TRBD1 (6 bases). The length of the CDR3 is 15 residues. Germline CDR1 is LNHDA and CDR2 is SQIVND (reference sequence). The V and J ends lost 4 bases and 0 bases respectively, with 10 bases between them. CDR3 bases: TGTGCCAGTAGTACTGGACAGAATAGCAATCAGCCCCAGCATTTT. Its protein product is CASSTGQNSNQPQHF.

The chain links TRBV3-1 (or the pseudogene TRBV3-2) to TRBJ2-7, with TRBD2 matching 14 bases. J was trimmed by 2 bases and V by 4 bases; bases with no gene match: 7. The CDR3 loop spans 17 amino acids. Looked up from germline, CDR1 is LGHDT and CDR2 is YNNKEL (reference sequence). The CDR3 spells CASSPTTSGRAAYEQYF. DNA for the CDR3: TGTGCCAGCAGCCCGACGACTAGCGGGAGGGCCGCCTACGAGCAGTACTTC.

This chain joins TRBV19 and TRBJ2-1, with D possibly being TRBD1 (5 bases). V lost 4 bases, J lost 7 bases, and 14 bases lay in between. Germline V gene sequence: CDR1 LNHDA, CDR2 SQIVND (reference sequence). The CDR3 length is 14 residues. CDR3 amino acids: CASSSQGGWNEQFF. The CDR3 bases are TGTGCCAGTAGTAGCCAGGGTGGTTGGAATGAGCAGTTCTTC.

This sequence joins TRBV6-5 and TRBJ1-3; 8 nucleotides agree with TRBD1. Trimming took 6 bases from V and 3 from J; bases not matched to a gene: 7. The CDR3 loop spans 15 amino acids. CDR1 and CDR2 (germline): MNHEY, SVGAGI. CDR3 DNA sequence: TGTGCCAGCAGACGCGACAGGGGAATTGGAAACACCATATATTTT. Its translation: CASRRDRGIGNTIYF.

This clone appeared once. The V and J genes are TRBV5-6 and TRBJ2-5; 11 bases line up with TRBD2. This CDR3 spans 16 amino acids. Germline values: CDR1 SGHDT, CDR2 YYEEEE. The V segment lost 1 base and the J segment 7 bases; nucleotides outside the gene matches: 9. The CDR3 nucleotides read TGTGCCAGCAGCTTGCCTAGCGGGGGGCGCCCAGGGACCCAGTACTTC. It is translated as CASSLPSGGRPGTQYF.

CDR3 region: CSGAVQETQYF. The CDR3 DNA follows: TGCAGTGGGGCTGTCCAAGAGACCCAGTACTTC. The gene calls are TRBV20-1 and TRBJ2-5; unclear D gene. The CDR3 sequence is 11 residues long. The V gene's germline CDR1 is DFQATT and CDR2 SNEGSKA (reference sequence). The ends were cut back, 7 bases at V and 1 base at J, with 7 bases in the middle.

The rearrangement links TRBV28 to TRBJ1-2; D is possibly TRBD1 (6 bases). From germline, CDR1 is MDHEN and CDR2 SYDVKM. CDR3 length: 14 amino acids. Deletions cut 6 bases from V and 3 bases from J, with 14 bases between. The CDR3: CASRHNRDYYGYTF. CDR3 bases: TGTGCCAGCAGGCACAACAGGGATTACTATGGCTACACCTTC.

The chain employs TRBV12-3 or TRBV12-4 and TRBJ1-2; D not resolved. The CDR3 covers 12 residues. Trimming took 1 base from V and 4 from J, leaving 4 bases between them. DNA for the CDR3: TGTGCCAGCAGTTTAGGAGTCTATGGCTACACCTTC. Translation: CASSLGVYGYTF.

The V call is TRBV9, the J call TRBJ2-7; D might be TRBD2 (6 bases). In germline, CDR1 is SGDLS, CDR2 YYNGEE. Trimming took 0 bases from V and 5 from J, leaving 18 bases between them. This CDR3 region has 16 residues. This CDR3 reads CASSVEAGLIVDEQYF. Here the CDR3 DNA reads TGTGCCAGCAGCGTAGAGGCGGGGCTAATAGTGGACGAGCAGTACTTC. The full variable domain, its missing parts supplied by reference TRBV9 and TRBJ2-7, is DSGVTQTPKHLITATGQRVTLRCSPRSGDLSVYWYQQSLDQGLQFLIQYYNGEERAKGNILERFSAQQFPDLHSELNLSSLELGDSALYFCASSVEAGLIVDEQYFGPGTRLTVT.

The chain has TRBV7-9 and TRBJ2-2, with D unclear. Trimming pared 6 bases from V and 7 bases from J, leaving 12 bases between. Germline-derived CDR1 and CDR2 are SEHNR and FQNEAQ (reference sequence). The CDR3 runs 13 residues. Written as DNA, the CDR3 is TGTGCCAGCAGTCCGGAGTCTGGCGGGGAGCTGTTTTTT. Its translation: CASSPESGGELFF. Variable domain in full (rest from reference TRBV7-9 and TRBJ2-2): DTGVSQNPRHKITKRGQNVTFRCDPISEHNRLYWYRQTLGQGPEFLTYFQNEAQLEKSRLLSDRFSAERPKGSFSTLEIQRTEQGDSAMYLCASSPESGGELFFGEGSRLTVL.

The J gene is TRBJ2-1, the V gene TRBV11-2; 8 nucleotides agree with TRBD2. CDR3 length equals 15 residues. V shed 7 bases and J 8 bases; nucleotides not matched to a gene: 13. CDR1 and CDR2 from the germline V gene are SGHAT and FQNNGV. The CDR3 sequence: CASTISGSRIHEQFF. In nucleotides, the CDR3 is TGTGCCAGCACCATCAGCGGGAGCCGCATTCATGAGCAGTTCTTC.